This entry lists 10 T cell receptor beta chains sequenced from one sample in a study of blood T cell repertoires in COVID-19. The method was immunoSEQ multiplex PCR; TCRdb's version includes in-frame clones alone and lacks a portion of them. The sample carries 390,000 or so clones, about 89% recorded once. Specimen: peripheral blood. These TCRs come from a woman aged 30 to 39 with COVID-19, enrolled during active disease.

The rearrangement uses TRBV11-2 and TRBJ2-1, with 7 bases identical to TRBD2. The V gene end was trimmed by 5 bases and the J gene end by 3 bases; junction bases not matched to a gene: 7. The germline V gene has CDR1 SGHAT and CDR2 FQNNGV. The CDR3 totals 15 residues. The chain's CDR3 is CASSPLADYYNEQFF. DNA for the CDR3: TGTGCCAGCAGCCCCCTAGCGGACTACTACAATGAGCAGTTCTTC.

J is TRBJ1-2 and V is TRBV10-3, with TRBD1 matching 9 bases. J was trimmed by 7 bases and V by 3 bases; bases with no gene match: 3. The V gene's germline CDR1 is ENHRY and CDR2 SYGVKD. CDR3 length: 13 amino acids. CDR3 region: CAISDRTGVGYTF. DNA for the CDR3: TGTGCCATCAGTGATAGGACAGGGGTTGGCTACACCTTC.

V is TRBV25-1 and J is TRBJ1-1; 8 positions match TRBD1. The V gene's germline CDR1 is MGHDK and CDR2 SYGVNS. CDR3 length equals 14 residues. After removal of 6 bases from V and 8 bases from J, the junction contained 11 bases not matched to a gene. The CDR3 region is CASRARTGIGEAFF. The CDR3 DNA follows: TGTGCCAGCAGGGCCAGGACAGGGATTGGGGAAGCTTTCTTT.

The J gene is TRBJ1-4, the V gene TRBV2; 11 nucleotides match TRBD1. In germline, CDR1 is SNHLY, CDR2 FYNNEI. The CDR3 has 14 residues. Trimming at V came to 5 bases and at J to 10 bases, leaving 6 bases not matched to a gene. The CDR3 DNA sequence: TGTGCCAGCAGTCCGGGACAGGGGGTCGGAAAACTGTTTTTT. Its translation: CASSPGQGVGKLFF. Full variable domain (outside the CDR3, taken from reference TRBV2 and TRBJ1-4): EPEVTQTPSHQVTQMGQEVILRCVPISNHLYFYWYRQILGQKVEFLVSFYNNEISEKSEIFDDQFSVERPDGSNFTLKIRSTKLEDSAMYFCASSPGQGVGKLFFGSGTQLSVL.

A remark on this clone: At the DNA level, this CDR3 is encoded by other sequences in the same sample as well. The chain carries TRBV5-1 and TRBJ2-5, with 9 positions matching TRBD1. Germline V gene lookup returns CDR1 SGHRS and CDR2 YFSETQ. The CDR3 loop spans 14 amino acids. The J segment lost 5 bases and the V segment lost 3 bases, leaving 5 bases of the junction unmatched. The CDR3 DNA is TGCGCCAGCAGCTCACAGGGGGCGCGGGAGACCCAGTACTTC. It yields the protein CASSSQGARETQYF.

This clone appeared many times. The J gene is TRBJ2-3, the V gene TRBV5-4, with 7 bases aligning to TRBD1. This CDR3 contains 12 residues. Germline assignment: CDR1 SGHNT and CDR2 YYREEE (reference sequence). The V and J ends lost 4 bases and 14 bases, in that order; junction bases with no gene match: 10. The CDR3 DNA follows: TGTGCCAGCAGCACAAGACAGGGTATTTGGTATTTT. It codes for CASSTRQGIWYF.

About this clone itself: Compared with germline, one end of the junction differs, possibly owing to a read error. CDR3 amino acids: CASSPSSHEQYF. CDR3 in DNA: TGTGCCAGCTCACCATCCTCCCACGAGCAGTACTTC. The chain recombines TRBV18 with TRBJ2-7, with D unresolved. The germline CDR1 and CDR2 sequences are KGHSH and LQKENI. This CDR3 has 12 residues.

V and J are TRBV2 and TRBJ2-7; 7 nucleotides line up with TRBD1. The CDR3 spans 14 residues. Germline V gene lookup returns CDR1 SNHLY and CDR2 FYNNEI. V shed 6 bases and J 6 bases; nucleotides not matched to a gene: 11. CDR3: CASRGVRGQLEQYV. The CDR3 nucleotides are TGTGCCAGCAGGGGGGTCAGGGGACAGCTCGAGCAGTACGTC.

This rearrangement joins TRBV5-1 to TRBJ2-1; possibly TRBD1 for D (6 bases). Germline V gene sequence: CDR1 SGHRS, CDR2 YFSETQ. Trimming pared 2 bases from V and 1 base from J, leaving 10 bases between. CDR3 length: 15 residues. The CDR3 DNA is TGCGCCAGCAGCTTCGGGACAAGTTCCTACAATGAGCAGTTCTTC. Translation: CASSFGTSSYNEQFF.

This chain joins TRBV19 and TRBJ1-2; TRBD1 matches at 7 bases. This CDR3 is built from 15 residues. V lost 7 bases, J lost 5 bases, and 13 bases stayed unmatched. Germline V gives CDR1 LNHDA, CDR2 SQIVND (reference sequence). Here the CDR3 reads CASKPQGDKWYGYTF. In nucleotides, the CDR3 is TGTGCCAGTAAGCCCCAGGGGGATAAATGGTATGGCTACACCTTC.